The TCR beta chain under discussion was sequenced for a study of blood T cell repertoires in COVID-19. Study-level background: The study drew acute and convalescent COVID-19 samples from the United States, Italy and Spain. T cells, B-cell-depleted T cells, or PBMCs provided the cDNA or gDNA that served as material.

TCRdb keeps only in-frame clones here, not all; method: immunoSEQ multiplex PCR. The repertoire holds some 130,000 clones, roughly four fifths seen once, with 16% in the top ten. The germline CDR1 and CDR2 sequences are MNHEY and SVGAGI. Trimming took 7 bases from V and 2 from J, leaving 9 bases between them. CDR3 length equals 13 residues. The TCR was taken from a woman aged 45 to 65 with acute or convalescent COVID-19. Sequencing was performed on peripheral blood. This chain links TRBV6-5 with TRBJ1-3; D is possibly TRBD1 (5 bases). In nucleotides, the CDR3 is TGTGCCAGCACGGGGGGAGCTGGAAACACCATATATTTT. As protein: CASTGGAGNTIYF.